These 17 T cell receptor beta chains came from one sample sequenced in a study of neoadjuvant anti-PD-1 for oral cavity cancer. Stated time point: after neoadjuvant nivolumab, at surgical resection. Profiled with immunoSEQ multiplex PCR; TCRdb holds only in-frame clones, not every one. The data contain over 60,000 clones, about nine tenths of them singletons. The material was PBMCs, obtained after nivolumab (anti-PD-1) treatment. All receptors come from a person aged 35-79 years with oral cavity squamous cell carcinoma.

V gene TRBV6-6 combines with J gene TRBJ2-7; D not resolved. Per germline, CDR1 MNHNY and CDR2 SVGAGI (reference sequence). The CDR3 covers 12 residues. Trimming cost V 5 bases and J 4 bases, with 9 bases left between them. The CDR3 region has the DNA TGTGCCAGCAGTCCTGCAACATACGAGCAGTACTTC. Amino acids: CASSPATYEQYF.

The J gene is TRBJ1-6, the V gene TRBV6-5; 9 bases are a match to TRBD1. The V gene end was trimmed by 6 bases and the J gene end by 7 bases; junction bases not matched to a gene: 4. This CDR3 is 14 amino acids long. CDR1 is MNHEY and CDR2 is SVGAGI in the germline V gene. The CDR3, as DNA: TGTGCCAGCAGACAGGGGGCGCGCAATTCACCCCTCCACTTT. It codes for CASRQGARNSPLHF.

The chain is built from TRBV4-1 and TRBJ2-3; 11 bases align to TRBD2. The J segment lost 1 base and the V segment lost 4 bases, leaving 16 bases of the junction unmatched. Germline loops: CDR1 MGHRA, CDR2 YSYEKL. The CDR3 covers 20 residues. The CDR3 reads CASSPARGSGRVTGTDTQYF. Here the CDR3 DNA reads TGCGCCAGCAGCCCAGCCCGGGGTAGCGGGAGGGTGACGGGCACAGATACGCAGTATTTT.

CDR3 protein: CASSLAGGYEQYF. CDR3 in DNA: TGTGCCAGCAGCTTAGCCGGGGGTTACGAGCAGTACTTC. The chain has TRBV7-9 and TRBJ2-7; D is perhaps TRBD2 (6 bases). CDR1 and CDR2 (germline): SEHNR, FQNEAQ (reference sequence). V shed 0 bases and J shed 4 bases, with 7 bases lying between them. CDR3 length: 13 amino acids.

The CDR3 is CASRGTTDSPLHF. The CDR3 bases are TGTGCCAGCAGGGGGACAACCGATTCACCCCTCCACTTT. V and J are TRBV4-2 and TRBJ1-6, with D possibly TRBD1 on 6 matching bases. The CDR3 spans 13 residues. Per the germline V gene, CDR1 is LGHNA and CDR2 is YNFKEQ. V shed 6 bases and J shed 8 bases, with 11 bases lying between them.

This clone has a single count. V usage is TRBV4-1 and J usage is TRBJ2-5; no definite D call. Trimming pared 1 base from V and 2 bases from J, leaving 8 bases between. The germline V gene has CDR1 MGHRA and CDR2 YSYEKL. The CDR3 is 14 residues long. The DNA of the CDR3 is TGCGCCAGCAGCCAAGGAGTGCGGCAAGAGACCCAGTACTTC. This codes for CASSQGVRQETQYF.

CDR3 nucleotide sequence: TGTGCCTGGAGGGGGGTGGGACAGCCCTACAATGAGCAGTTCTTC. Amino acid sequence: CAWRGVGQPYNEQFF. The chain uses TRBV30 and TRBJ2-1; 7 bases are a match to TRBD1. From germline, CDR1 is GTSNPN and CDR2 SVGIG (reference sequence). Trimming took 3 bases from V and 2 from J; bases not matched to a gene: 7. This CDR3 has 15 residues.

The rearrangement joins TRBV27 to TRBJ2-2; D not resolved. The germline CDR1 and CDR2 sequences are MNHEY and SMNVEV (reference sequence). V was cut by 3 bases and J by 6 bases, with 8 bases left in between. The CDR3 spans 13 residues. The chain's CDR3 is CASSFQLSGELFF. The DNA of the CDR3 is TGTGCCAGCAGTTTTCAACTCTCCGGGGAGCTGTTTTTT.

This clone was counted a single time. This chain links TRBV7-9 with TRBJ1-4; 7 bases line up with TRBD1. The CDR3 extends over 14 amino acids. Germline CDR1 and CDR2: SEHNR and FQNEAQ (reference sequence). V lost 5 bases, J lost 5 bases, and 5 bases stayed unmatched. The CDR3 region is CASSPGQQNEKLFF. As DNA, the CDR3 is TGTGCCAGCAGCCCGGGACAGCAAAATGAAAAACTGTTTTTT.

The chain employs TRBV19 and TRBJ2-3; D unresolved. The CDR3 loop spans 15 amino acids. Germline V lookup: CDR1 LNHDA, CDR2 SQIVND (reference sequence). Trimming removed 6 bases at V and 3 bases at J, with 16 bases between. The CDR3 nucleotides read TGTGCCAGTAGCCCCGAAGAGATTAAGACAGATACGCAGTATTTT. Its protein product is CASSPEEIKTDTQYF.

The chain carries TRBV2 and TRBJ2-1; 10 nucleotides agree with TRBD1. The CDR3 sequence is 16 residues long. Germline values: CDR1 SNHLY, CDR2 FYNNEI. V trimming: 6 bases; J trimming: 7 bases; junction bases outside the gene matches: 12. This CDR3 is CASRPYRDRGRNEQFF. CDR3 nucleotide sequence: TGTGCCAGCAGGCCCTACCGGGACAGGGGAAGAAATGAGCAGTTCTTC.

V gene TRBV4-2 combines with J gene TRBJ1-4, with 9 bases matching TRBD1. The CDR3 is 16 amino acids. The germline CDR1 and CDR2 sequences are LGHNA and YNFKEQ. With 0 bases clipped from V and 4 bases from J, the junction kept 3 bases outside the gene matches. The CDR3 is CASSQDTGGLNEKLFF. CDR3 nucleotides: TGTGCCAGCAGCCAAGATACAGGGGGCCTTAATGAAAAACTGTTTTTT.

The count of this clone is one. The chain recombines TRBV30 with TRBJ2-1; D gene ambiguous. This CDR3 is 12 amino acids long. V gave up 4 bases and J gave up 7 bases, with 11 bases separating them. The germline CDR1 and CDR2 sequences are GTSNPN and SVGIG (reference sequence). The CDR3 DNA follows: TGTGCCTGGAACAACCGAGGTAATGAGCAGTTCTTC. Its protein is CAWNNRGNEQFF.

The J gene is TRBJ2-7, the V gene TRBV11-2, with D uncertain. The CDR3 runs to 14 residues. Per germline, CDR1 SGHAT and CDR2 FQNNGV. V dropped 1 base and J dropped 0 bases, with 7 bases sitting between them. CDR3 region: CASSLGLSSYEQYF. CDR3 nucleotides: TGTGCCAGCAGCTTAGGGTTGAGCTCCTACGAGCAGTACTTC.

This clone has only a few counts. This sequence joins TRBV5-5 and TRBJ2-7; a weak D match, TRBD2 (6 bases). The germline V and J ends were trimmed by 4 bases and 3 bases, with 17 bases remaining between them. The CDR3 extends over 15 amino acids. The germline V gene encodes CDR1 SGHKS and CDR2 YYEKEE (reference sequence). CDR3 region: CASSQSGRRFYEQYF. In nucleotides, the CDR3 is TGTGCCAGCAGCCAAAGCGGGCGTAGGTTCTACGAGCAGTACTTC.

The rearrangement links TRBV7-9 to TRBJ2-5; D is tentatively TRBD1 or TRBD2 (5 bases each). Germline CDR1 and CDR2: SEHNR and FQNEAQ (reference sequence). CDR3 length: 13 residues. Trimming removed 3 bases at V and 5 bases at J, with 10 bases between. CDR3 protein: CASSFAGSETQYF. For the CDR3, the DNA is TGTGCCAGCAGCTTTGCAGGGAGTGAGACCCAGTACTTC.

The table lists this clone with a few counts. This chain links TRBV30 with TRBJ1-1, with TRBD1 matching over 7 bases. This CDR3 has 14 residues. The V gene end was trimmed by 3 bases and the J gene end by 0 bases; junction bases not matched to a gene: 4. The germline CDR1 and CDR2 sequences are GTSNPN and SVGIG (reference sequence). CDR3 loop: CAWRARGMNTEAFF. CDR3 DNA sequence: TGTGCCTGGAGAGCCAGGGGGATGAACACTGAAGCTTTCTTT.